This TCR beta chain derives from a study of T-cell reconstitution after alpha-beta-depleted transplantation in children. Unique molecular identifiers were used to barcode this TCRbeta library. MiXCR, applied by TCRdb to the PCR reads, yields one record per CDR3 protein. The table has about 540,000 distinct CDR3 sequences, around 16% seen once. This CDR3 is built from 15 residues. CDR1 is DFQATT, CDR2 SNEGSKA, per germline (reference sequence). V lost 1 base and J 1 base, leaving 10 bases between the germline ends. This clonotype has more than one count but fewer than ten. This TCR derives from a human donor who donated a stem cell graft to a child with acute lymphoblastic leukemia. The chain employs TRBV20-1 and TRBJ2-2; D may be TRBD1 (5 bases). The material sequenced was PBMCs from the stem cell graft donor, taken from the stem cell graft. The CDR3 DNA follows: TGCAGTGCTAGAGGGGGCCAGATGAACACCGGGGAGCTGTTTTTT. Its protein product is CSARGGQMNTGELFF.